Listed below are T cell receptor beta chains from one sample, sequenced in a study of T cell responses to AZD1222 COVID-19 vaccine. Sequencing was performed with immunoSEQ multiplex PCR; in TCRdb, only in-frame clones are kept and a portion is missing. Of under 55,000 clones listed, 80% to 90% were seen once; the top ten hold approximately 10%. The specimen was peripheral blood, collected on day 0 of AZD1222 vaccination. Receptors originate from an adult in good health. The CDR3 runs from the conserved cysteine through the conserved F or W. D genes are given only for firm matches. Clone size is not always given. Where it is, it says once, few, many or a class for expanded clones.

>TRBV7-9|-|TRBD1|TRBJ2-4
TGTGCCAGCAGCCGGGACAGGGGAGACATTCAGTACTTC
CASSRDRGDIQYF
>TRBV19|-|TRBD1|TRBJ1-2
TGTGCCTCAACCAATTCCCACAAGGGGGCAGATAACTATGGCTACACCTTC
CASTNSHKGADNYGYTF
>TRBV7-6|-|TRBD2|TRBJ2-3
TGTGCCAGCAGCTTACAACAAGGCGGGGGGCGGGCAGATACGCAGTATTTT
CASSLQQGGGRADTQYF
>TRBV4-2|-|-|TRBJ2-7
TGTGCCAGCAGCCAAGGTCAACAGGGTTACGAGCAGTACTTC
CASSQGQQGYEQYF
>TRBV3-1/TRBV3-2|-|TRBD2|TRBJ2-3
TGTGCCAGCAGCCCGGGACTAGCGGGTATGGATACGCAGTATTTT
CASSPGLAGMDTQYF
>TRBV19|-|-|TRBJ1-1
TGTGCCAGTAGTGGACAGAACACTGAAGCTTTCTTT
CASSGQNTEAFF
>TRBV5-1|-|-|TRBJ1-4
TGCGCCAGCAGCCCGGCCCCGCTAAGCAGGGTTGAAAAACTGTTTTTT
CASSPAPLSRVEKLFF
>TRBV9|-|-|TRBJ1-5
TGTGCCAGCAGCCAAGATCTCAATCAGCCCCAGCATTTT
CASSQDLNQPQHF
>TRBV21-1|-|-|TRBJ1-2
TGTGCCAGCATCCATTATGGCTACACCTTC
CASIHYGYTF
>TRBV5-1|-|-|TRBJ1-1
TGCGCCAGCAGCTTTCTGGCAGACAGAGTTAACACTGAAGCTTTCTTT
CASSFLADRVNTEAFF
>TRBV4-2|-|-|TRBJ1-2
TGTGCCAGCAGCCCACCTACTAACTATGGCTACACCTTC
CASSPPTNYGYTF
>TRBV5-1|-|-|TRBJ2-7
TGCGCCAGCAGCTTGGGCGGCCGCAGCTCCTACGAGCAGTACTTC
CASSLGGRSSYEQYF
>TRBV7-7|few|-|TRBJ2-5
TGTGCCAGCAGCTTCGGACAGTGGGAGACCCAGTACTTC
CASSFGQWETQYF
>TRBV7-9|-|TRBD1|TRBJ2-7
TGTGCCAGCACCGACAGGGAAAAGGCCTACGAGCAGTACTTC
CASTDREKAYEQYF
>TRBV2|-|-|TRBJ2-2
TGTGCCAGCAGTCGTTCAGGGCCCGGGGAGCTGTTTTTT
CASSRSGPGELFF
>TRBV12-3/TRBV12-4|-|-|TRBJ2-1
TGTGCCAGCAGCTTAGCAAAGGGGATTGAGCAGTTCTTC
CASSLAKGIEQFF
>TRBV18|-|-|TRBJ2-5
TGTGCCAGCTCACCACCATTTCCTGTAGAGACCCAGTACTTC
CASSPPFPVETQYF
>TRBV2|-|-|TRBJ1-2
TGTGCCAGCAGTGATACAGGGAACTATGGCTACACCTTC
CASSDTGNYGYTF
>TRBV6-6|-|-|TRBJ2-1
TGTGCCAGCGGCGAAAGCTACAATGAGCAGTTCTTC
CASGESYNEQFF
>TRBV12-3/TRBV12-4|-|-|TRBJ2-3
TGTGCCAGCAGGTTACTCTCAACAGATACGCAGTATTTT
CASRLLSTDTQYF
>TRBV3-1/TRBV3-2|-|TRBD1|TRBJ2-4
TGTGCCAGCAGCCAAGGACCTGTCGGGACAGGGGTAAACATTCAGTACTTC
CASSQGPVGTGVNIQYF
>TRBV3-1/TRBV3-2|-|-|TRBJ2-2
TGTGCCAGCACGCTCCGGGACCTTCCTCCGTCCGGGGAGCTGTTTTTT
CASTLRDLPPSGELFF
>TRBV7-9|-|-|TRBJ1-1
TGTGCCAGCAGCTTTGTTTCAATGAACACTGAAGCTTTCTTT
CASSFVSMNTEAFF
>TRBV5-1|-|-|TRBJ2-7
TGCGCCAGCAGTTTGAGCGGGTCCTCCTACGAGCAGTACTTC
CASSLSGSSYEQYF
>TRBV28|-|-|TRBJ1-1
TGTGCCAGCAGTACAAAACCGGCCGGGGGGACTGAAGCTTTCTTT
CASSTKPAGGTEAFF
>TRBV19|few|-|TRBJ2-7
TGTGCCAGTAGTCCCTTTTGGGGGAGCTCCTACGAGCAGTACTTC
CASSPFWGSSYEQYF
>TRBV6-1|-|-|TRBJ2-3
TGTGCCAGCAGTGAAATGCAGGTGCAGTATTTT
CASSEMQVQYF
>TRBV19|-|-|TRBJ2-5
TGTGCCAGTAGTCCATCGCAGACACCTCAAGAGACCCAGTACTTC
CASSPSQTPQETQYF
>TRBV11-2|-|TRBD2|TRBJ2-2
TGTGCCAGCAACCCTGGCGCCGGGAGGACCGGGGAGCTGTTTTTT
CASNPGAGRTGELFF
>TRBV4-3|-|TRBD1|TRBJ2-7
TGCGCCAGCAGCCAAGACCCCAGGGGGCTCTACGAGCAGTACTTC
CASSQDPRGLYEQYF
>TRBV6-5|-|-|TRBJ2-2
TGTGCCAGCACACTATCACAGGGAGGCACCGGGGAGCTGTTTTTT
CASTLSQGGTGELFF
>TRBV5-1|-|-|TRBJ2-3
TGCGCCAGCAGCCCGGGGAGCATTAGCACAGATACGCAGTATTTT
CASSPGSISTDTQYF
>TRBV20-1|-|-|TRBJ1-2
TGCAGTGCTAGAGAGGCTGGTGGCTACACCTTC
CSAREAGGYTF
>TRBV7-9|-|-|TRBJ1-6
TGTGCCAGCAGCTTAGATTCACCCCTCCACTTT
CASSLDSPLHF
>TRBV14|few|TRBD2|TRBJ2-2
TGTGCCAGCAGCCATCTAGCGGGAGGGGTCACCGGGGAGCTGTTTTTT
CASSHLAGGVTGELFF